This entry lists 3 T cell receptor beta chains sequenced from one sample in a study of T cells in Graves' hyperthyroidism and ophthalmopathy (dated by TCRdb to the late 2010s). Libraries were made using multiplex PCR. The sequencing machine was an Illumina HiSeq 2000. Amplification of TCR beta CDR3 regions was carried out from RNA transcripts. For the first round of RT-PCR on the TCR CDR3, the HTBI primer set was used together with the Qiagen OneStep RT-PCR kit. TCRdb reanalyzed the raw reads on its own, using fastp at Q25 for trimming and MiXCR for clone calling, and kept in-frame beta chains. For every CDR3 protein sequence, its rows merge into one entry that carries the most common genes and DNA. The sample table lists 530,000 or so distinct CDR3 sequences, about 45% of them with a count of one. Together, the top ten hold roughly 8.2% of the sample. Sequencing input: peripheral blood or thyroid tissue (not recorded which). These receptors were obtained from a woman under 30 with Graves' hyperthyroidism.

In its sample, this clonotype was seen many times. V usage is TRBV5-1 and J usage is TRBJ1-4; D may be TRBD1 (5 bases). The ends were cut back, 3 bases at V and 2 bases at J, with 11 bases in the middle. The CDR3 is 15 residues long. Germline values: CDR1 SGHRS, CDR2 YFSETQ. CDR3 region: CASSYRTPTNEKLFF. The CDR3 coding sequence is TGCGCCAGCAGCTACCGGACACCCACTAATGAAAAACTGTTTTTT. Variable domain in full (rest from reference TRBV5-1 and TRBJ1-4): KAGVTQTPRYLIKTRGQQVTLSCSPISGHRSVSWYQQTPGQGLQFLFEYFSETQRNKGNFPGRFSGRQFSNSRSEMNVSTLELGDSALYLCASSYRTPTNEKLFFGSGTQLSVL.

This chain connects TRBV20-1 to TRBJ1-2, with D unclear. CDR1 and CDR2 from the germline V gene are DFQATT and SNEGSKA (reference sequence). The CDR3 totals 14 residues. V was pared by 3 bases and J by 4 bases, with 15 bases between. The CDR3 is CSASLAAETYGYTF. In DNA, the CDR3 is TGCAGTGCTAGTCTAGCGGCAGAGACCTATGGCTACACCTTC.

The table lists this clonotype with many counts. The CDR3 region has the DNA TGCAGTGCACCGAGGACATTTATGAACACTGAAGCTTTCTTT. Its translation: CSAPRTFMNTEAFF. The rearrangement uses TRBV20-1 and TRBJ1-1, with a weak D call TRBD1 (5 bases). The germline CDR1 and CDR2 sequences are DFQATT and SNEGSKA (reference sequence). With 6 bases removed from V and 0 bases from J, the gap between germline ends came to 14 bases. CDR3 length equals 14 residues.